Detailed here is one T cell receptor beta chain. Its target is not known. This sample stems from a study of CD8+ T cells in alopecia areata. Overall study context: Oral tofacitinib, 5 to 10 mg twice daily, was given in an open-label trial. Findings and caveats of the study: Normal scalp showed lower clonality than lesional scalp, especially alopecia totalis/universalis.

Sample treatment: oral pan-JAK inhibitor, 5-10 mg twice daily. Separation by sorting yielded CD4+ and CD8+ T cells from PBMCs. The sequencing template was cDNA reverse transcribed from extracted RNA. Clones were read by immunoSEQ multiplex PCR, and TCRdb kept only the in-frame ones, dropping some. The table lists about 110,000 clones, about 83% of them singletons, with over 20% in the top ten. Sequences were derived from CD8+ T cells sorted from blood, sampled at week 24, from a patient treated with tofacitinib. The receptor comes from a human donor with alopecia areata.

This CDR3 is CASSMFGTNTEAFF. The CDR3 DNA follows: TGTGCCAGTAGTATGTTCGGGACGAACACTGAAGCTTTCTTT. V usage is TRBV19 and J usage is TRBJ1-1, with a tentative D call TRBD1 (5 bases). Trimming took 3 bases from V and 1 from J, leaving 9 bases between them. Germline V gene data show CDR1 as LNHDA and CDR2 as SQIVND (reference sequence). CDR3 length equals 14 residues.